This TCR beta chain was sequenced in a study of blood T cells in healthy people across ages. Next came a second PCR, run for roughly 6 to 11 cycles, which used a sample-barcoded 5' primer along with a J-beta primer mix. In TCRdb, the 5' RACE reads were re-called with MiXCR into one record per CDR3 protein. The sample includes approximately 800,000 distinct CDR3 sequences, 20% to 30% of them seen just once. The same sample was also used in a study of T cells of mothers and their children. Per that paper: Added by the second PCR's M1S primer were sample barcodes and 2-4 random nucleotides. Compared with unrelated pairs, related mother-child pairs had slightly higher, non-significant overlap.

The sequence was collected from a boy younger than 18 in good health. The sequenced material came from blood.

This chain's CDR3 is CSVRGGAYEQYF. As DNA, the CDR3 is TGCAGCGTTCGGGGGGGAGCCTACGAGCAGTACTTC. J is TRBJ2-7 and V is TRBV29-1, with TRBD2 identical over 8 bases. This CDR3 spans 12 amino acids. Germline loops: CDR1 SQVTM, CDR2 ANQGSEA. V shed 5 bases and J 2 bases; nucleotides not matched to a gene: 2.